These T cell receptor beta chains were read from a single sample in a study of cytomegalovirus exposure and HLA in healthy donors. Clones were sequenced by immunoSEQ multiplex PCR, and TCRdb holds only the in-frame ones, with some missing. The sample records about 150,000 clones, roughly 77% being singletons. The sequenced sample consisted of PBMCs. Receptors were obtained from a human donor in good health. Each CDR3 is given with its conserved first and last residue. The D gene is left open where the match is weak. Clone size is not always given. Where it is, it says once, few, many or a class for expanded clones.

clone_size | j_call | cdr3_length | v_call | d_call | cdr3_nt | cdr3_aa
NA | TRBJ1-2 | 16 | TRBV7-9 | TRBD1 | TGTGCCAGCAGCTTCCCGGAACCGGGACAGATGTATGGCTACACCTTC | CASSFPEPGQMYGYTF
NA | TRBJ1-2 | 12 | TRBV6-6 | NA | TGTGCCAGCAGTTCTCGGGATTATGGCTACCCCTTC | CASSSRDYGYPF
few | TRBJ2-7 | 16 | TRBV15 | NA | TGTGCCACCAGCAGAGATTCCCAAGCGGGCTCCTACGAGCAGTACTTC | CATSRDSQAGSYEQYF
NA | TRBJ1-1 | 14 | TRBV25-1 | NA | TGTGCCAGCAGTGACGGGGGGGGGAACACTGAAGCTTTCTTT | CASSDGGGNTEAFF
NA | TRBJ1-1 | 15 | TRBV11-1 | NA | TGTGCCAGCAGCTTAGCGGACAGCCAGTTTGGTGAAGCTTTCTTT | CASSLADSQFGEAFF
NA | TRBJ2-3 | 14 | TRBV5-4 | TRBD2 | TGTGCCAGCAGCTTTCCGCTAGCGGAAACTACGCAGTATTTT | CASSFPLAETTQYF
NA | TRBJ1-5 | 19 | TRBV23-1 | TRBD1 | TGCGCCAGCAGTCAATTTCGGACAGGGGGCGAGGTGAACAATCAGCCCCAGCATTTT | CASSQFRTGGEVNNQPQHF
few | TRBJ1-1 | 11 | TRBV28 | TRBD1 | TGTGCCAGCAGTGGGGGACAGAAGGCTTTCTTT | CASSGGQKAFF
NA | TRBJ2-7 | 18 | TRBV4-2 | NA | TGTGCCAGCAGCCCCAACCCCGCCGGGCCCGGGGGATCCTACGAGCAGTACTTC | CASSPNPAGPGGSYEQYF
NA | TRBJ2-5 | 19 | TRBV14 | TRBD1 | TGTGCCAGCAGCCAAGCGAAGCATTTACAGGGGCCTCGGAGAGAGACCCAGTACTTC | CASSQAKHLQGPRRETQYF
NA | TRBJ2-1 | 16 | TRBV5-1 | TRBD2 | TGCGCCAGCAGTTTTCGGACTAGCGGTACATACAATGAGCAGTTCTTC | CASSFRTSGTYNEQFF
NA | TRBJ2-1 | 17 | TRBV21-1 | NA | TGTGCCAGCAGCAAAGAAGTCAGAGCGCGACCTTACAATGAGCAGTTCTTC | CASSKEVRARPYNEQFF
NA | TRBJ1-2 | 16 | TRBV10-3 | NA | TGTGCCATCAGTGAGTCGAACGTCAGGGGCGCCTATGGCTACACCTTC | CAISESNVRGAYGYTF
NA | TRBJ1-2 | 14 | TRBV12-5 | NA | TGTGCTAGTGGTTTGGTAAAAGGGGACTATGGCTACACCTTC | CASGLVKGDYGYTF
NA | TRBJ2-1 | 12 | TRBV28 | TRBD1 | TGTGCCAGCTGGGACAGCAACAATGAGCAGTTCTTC | CASWDSNNEQFF
NA | TRBJ2-5 | 15 | TRBV15 | TRBD2 | TGTGCCACCAGCAGAGGGCGGGAGGGCCAAGAGACCCAGTACTTC | CATSRGREGQETQYF
NA | TRBJ1-5 | 15 | TRBV30 | NA | TGTGCCTGGAGTTTGGGGGGGAATAGCAATCAGCCCCAGCATTTT | CAWSLGGNSNQPQHF
NA | TRBJ2-7 | 15 | TRBV19 | TRBD1 | TGTGCCAGTAGTCCCGCCGGGACAGGGACTCGCGAGCAGTACTTC | CASSPAGTGTREQYF
NA | TRBJ2-1 | 14 | TRBV27 | TRBD1 | TGTGCCAGCAGTTTATGGGGACAGGGCAATGAGCAGTTCTTC | CASSLWGQGNEQFF
NA | TRBJ2-7 | 18 | TRBV6-1 | TRBD2 | TGTGCCAGCAGTGAATATATGGGACTAGCGGGGGGGCCCTACGAGCAGTACTTC | CASSEYMGLAGGPYEQYF
NA | TRBJ2-7 | 14 | TRBV5-6 | TRBD1 | TGTGCCAGCAGCAGGGGACAGGGGCCCTACGAGCAGTACTTC | CASSRGQGPYEQYF
NA | TRBJ2-2 | 15 | TRBV7-9 | TRBD1 | TGTGCCAGCAGCTCTGACAGGGGGCACACCGGGGAGCTGTTTTTT | CASSSDRGHTGELFF
once | TRBJ1-2 | 14 | TRBV7-9 | TRBD1 | TGTGCCAGCAGCTCTACCGGGACAGGGGATGGCTACACCTTC | CASSSTGTGDGYTF
NA | TRBJ1-4 | 17 | TRBV7-8 | TRBD1 | TGTGCCAGCAGCTTTAGGGTAGGGACAGCGACTAATGAAAAACTGTTTTTT | CASSFRVGTATNEKLFF
NA | TRBJ2-3 | 14 | TRBV7-2 | TRBD2 | TGTGCCAGCAGCGCGGGACTAGCTTACGATACGCAGTATTTT | CASSAGLAYDTQYF
NA | TRBJ2-1 | 16 | TRBV9 | TRBD2 | TGTGCCAGCAGCGTAGACCCGGGGGGGTGGGATAAAGAGCAGTTCTTC | CASSVDPGGWDKEQFF
NA | TRBJ1-2 | 12 | TRBV29-1 | NA | TGCAGCGTTGTGACAGTTGGTTATGGCTACACCTTC | CSVVTVGYGYTF
NA | TRBJ2-5 | 11 | TRBV6-1 | NA | TGTGCCAACATACAGGTAGAGACCCAGTACTTC | CANIQVETQYF
NA | TRBJ2-5 | 13 | TRBV6-5 | NA | TGTGCCAGCAGTTATCGCGGGCAAGAGACCCAGTACTTC | CASSYRGQETQYF
NA | TRBJ2-2 | 14 | TRBV10-3 | NA | TGTGCCATCAGTGAGGACAGACGCACCGGGGAGCTGTTTTTT | CAISEDRRTGELFF
NA | TRBJ2-7 | 14 | TRBV21-1 | NA | TGTGCCAGCAGCGGGGACAGGGTATACGACGAGCAGTACTTC | CASSGDRVYDEQYF
few | TRBJ2-7 | 14 | TRBV5-1 | NA | TGCGCCAGCAGCTTGGCCGTCGGAGGCGGCGAGCAGTACTTC | CASSLAVGGGEQYF
NA | TRBJ2-7 | 14 | TRBV5-1 | NA | TGCGCCAGCAGCTTAGGACTAGCACAGGGGGAGCAGTACTTC | CASSLGLAQGEQYF
NA | TRBJ2-1 | 14 | TRBV19 | NA | TGTGCCACCCGGTCGGCGGGCTCCTACAATGAGCAGTTCTTC | CATRSAGSYNEQFF
NA | TRBJ2-3 | 18 | TRBV4-1 | TRBD2 | TGCGCCAGCAGCCAAGTTGGGAGGGGTGGGGGTAGCACAGATACGCAGTATTTT | CASSQVGRGGGSTDTQYF
NA | TRBJ2-1 | 18 | TRBV28 | NA | TGTGCCAGCAGTTTATGGAAAATGGGCGGACAAGGCCACAATGAGCAGTTCTTC | CASSLWKMGGQGHNEQFF
NA | TRBJ2-1 | 14 | TRBV6-1 | NA | TGTGCCAGCAGTCCTACAGGGAGAAGCACTGAGCAGTTCTTC | CASSPTGRSTEQFF
once | TRBJ2-3 | 11 | TRBV10-3 | NA | TGTGCCATCAGTAGCAAGGATACGCAGTATTTT | CAISSKDTQYF
NA | TRBJ2-3 | 16 | TRBV12-5 | TRBD2 | TGTGCTAGTGGTTTGGTTCTAGCGGGAGTAGCAGATACGCAGTATTTT | CASGLVLAGVADTQYF
NA | TRBJ1-4 | 15 | TRBV4-1 | NA | TGCGCCAGCAGCCAAGATCAGGGATGGGGTGAAAAACTGTTTTTT | CASSQDQGWGEKLFF